These 13 T cell receptor beta chains were sequenced from one sample in a study of neoadjuvant anti-PD-1 for oral cavity cancer. The assay was immunoSEQ multiplex PCR, and TCRdb's table has in-frame clones only and misses some. The data show tens of thousands of clones, roughly four fifths seen once. The source was PBMCs, collected before nivolumab (anti-PD-1) treatment. These receptors originate from a person aged 40 to 85 with oral cavity squamous cell carcinoma.

This clone has a count of ten or more. The chain combines TRBV2 with TRBJ1-1; tentative D call: TRBD1 (6 bases). V lost 4 bases to trimming and J lost 7 bases, with 10 bases between them. The CDR3 spans 12 residues. CDR1 is SNHLY and CDR2 is FYNNEI in the germline V gene. The CDR3 protein is CASSVTGNEAFF. CDR3 sequence (DNA): TGTGCCAGCAGTGTGACAGGTAATGAAGCTTTCTTT.

The J gene is TRBJ2-7, the V gene TRBV6-1; no clear D. This CDR3 region has 13 residues. The germline V gene encodes CDR1 MNHNS and CDR2 SASEGT. The V and J ends lost 3 bases and 2 bases respectively, with 8 bases between them. This chain's CDR3 is CASSEAQAYEQYF. The CDR3 region has the DNA TGTGCCAGCAGTGAGGCCCAGGCCTACGAGCAGTACTTC.

The V gene is TRBV5-1, the J gene TRBJ1-4, with unresolved D. Trimming shortened V by 2 bases and J by 0 bases, and 14 bases separated the two germline ends. Germline lookup yields CDR1 SGHRS and CDR2 YFSETQ. This CDR3 has 17 residues. The CDR3 reads CASSFTPSASTNEKLFF. CDR3 DNA sequence: TGCGCCAGCAGCTTTACCCCCAGTGCTTCAACTAATGAAAAACTGTTTTTT.

The rearrangement uses TRBV6-1 and TRBJ1-5; possibly TRBD1 for D (6 bases). Trimming removed 3 bases from V and 4 bases from J, with 13 bases in between. The CDR3 consists of 15 residues. Germline loops: CDR1 MNHNS, CDR2 SASEGT. CDR3 nucleotide sequence: TGTGCCAGCAGTGAGAGGGACAAGTGGAATCAGCCCCAGCATTTT. Encoded protein: CASSERDKWNQPQHF.

This clone was picked up a small number of times. V gene TRBV2 combines with J gene TRBJ1-1, with D possibly matching TRBD1 (5 bases). Germline assignment: CDR1 SNHLY and CDR2 FYNNEI. The CDR3 covers 11 residues. V lost 7 bases to trimming and J lost 7 bases, with 10 bases between them. The CDR3 DNA reads as TGTGCCAGCACCCTGAGGGGTGAAGCTTTCTTT. It specifies CASTLRGEAFF. The variable domain in full, completed from reference TRBV2 and TRBJ1-1, reads EPEVTQTPSHQVTQMGQEVILRCVPISNHLYFYWYRQILGQKVEFLVSFYNNEISEKSEIFDDQFSVERPDGSNFTLKIRSTKLEDSAMYFCASTLRGEAFFGQGTRLTVV.

The CDR3 region is CSVEAGAGELFF. As DNA, the CDR3 is TGCAGCGTTGAAGCGGGAGCCGGGGAGCTGTTTTTT. The V gene is TRBV29-1, the J gene TRBJ2-2, with a weak D call TRBD2 (6 bases). The CDR3 is made up of 12 amino acids. Trimming cost V 1 base and J 6 bases, with 6 bases left between them. Germline values: CDR1 SQVTM, CDR2 ANQGSEA.

The chain recombines TRBV9 with TRBJ2-2; D tentatively fits TRBD1 or TRBD2 (6 bases each). Trimming pared 4 bases from V and 2 bases from J, leaving 12 bases between. The CDR3 loop spans 15 amino acids. Germline V gene data show CDR1 as SGDLS and CDR2 as YYNGEE. CDR3 DNA sequence: TGTGCCAGCAGCCCTGGGGGGCGAAACACCGGGGAGCTGTTTTTT. This gives the protein CASSPGGRNTGELFF.

In its sample, this clone was seen once. The chain recombines TRBV6-1 with TRBJ2-7, with 8 nucleotides matching TRBD1. The trim removed 3 bases at V and 3 bases at J, leaving 10 bases unmatched. Germline V gene sequence: CDR1 MNHNS, CDR2 SASEGT. CDR3 length equals 16 residues. The CDR3 is CASSDFLGRGLYEQYF. The CDR3 region has the DNA TGTGCCAGCAGTGATTTTCTGGGCAGGGGGCTCTACGAGCAGTACTTC.

V and J are TRBV7-6 and TRBJ1-1; 8 bases are a match to TRBD1. The CDR3 spans 12 residues. The germline V gene has CDR1 SGHVS and CDR2 FNYEAQ. The ends lost 5 bases at V and 10 bases at J; junction bases unmatched: 6. The DNA of the CDR3 is TGTGCCAGCAGCCGCGGACAGGGTGGAGCTTTCTTT. It encodes CASSRGQGGAFF.

The chain combines TRBV6-6 with TRBJ1-1; perhaps TRBD1 as D (6 bases). V was shortened by 4 bases and J by 4 bases, with 13 bases between the two germline ends. The germline V gene encodes CDR1 MNHNY and CDR2 SVGAGI (reference sequence). The CDR3 is made up of 14 amino acids. CDR3 sequence (DNA): TGTGCCAGCAGTTCCAGGGGCGAGGGCACTGAAGCTTTCTTT. Translation gives CASSSRGEGTEAFF.

This chain joins TRBV10-1 and TRBJ2-2, with D possibly being TRBD2 (5 bases). The CDR3 has 14 residues. Germline V gives CDR1 WNHNN, CDR2 SYGVQD (reference sequence). V lost 5 bases and J 5 bases, leaving 12 bases between the germline ends. Written as DNA, the CDR3 is TGCGCCAGCAGTAGGGAGCCTGGGACCGGGGAGCTGTTTTTT. The encoded protein is CASSREPGTGELFF.

The rearrangement links TRBV29-1 to TRBJ2-5; the D gene is possibly TRBD1 (6 bases). The CDR3 loop spans 13 amino acids. Per the germline V gene, CDR1 is SQVTM and CDR2 is ANQGSEA. Trimming removed 2 bases from V and 1 base from J, with 8 bases in between. The CDR3, as DNA: TGCAGCGTTGAAAGGACAGCCCAAGAGACCCAGTACTTC. Translation: CSVERTAQETQYF.

This chain uses TRBV19 with TRBJ1-1; 7 nucleotides line up with TRBD1. The junction had 4 bases not matched to a gene; V was cut back by 6 bases and J by 0 bases. The CDR3 length is 14 residues. The V gene's germline CDR1 is LNHDA and CDR2 SQIVND (reference sequence). DNA for the CDR3: TGTGCCAGTAGGACAGGGTTTATGAACACTGAAGCTTTCTTT. Encoded protein: CASRTGFMNTEAFF.